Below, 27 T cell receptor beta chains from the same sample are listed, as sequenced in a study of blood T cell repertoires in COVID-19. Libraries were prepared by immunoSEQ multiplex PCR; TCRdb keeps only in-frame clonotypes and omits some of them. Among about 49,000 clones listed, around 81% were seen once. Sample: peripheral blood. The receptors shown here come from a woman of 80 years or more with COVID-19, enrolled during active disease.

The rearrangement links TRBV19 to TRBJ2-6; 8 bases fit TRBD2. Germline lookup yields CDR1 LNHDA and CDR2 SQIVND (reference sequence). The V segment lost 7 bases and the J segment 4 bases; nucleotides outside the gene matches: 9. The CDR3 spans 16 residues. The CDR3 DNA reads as TGTGCCAGTATCGGGAGGGGGGGCGGGGGGGCCAACGTCCTGACTTTC. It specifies CASIGRGGGGANVLTF.

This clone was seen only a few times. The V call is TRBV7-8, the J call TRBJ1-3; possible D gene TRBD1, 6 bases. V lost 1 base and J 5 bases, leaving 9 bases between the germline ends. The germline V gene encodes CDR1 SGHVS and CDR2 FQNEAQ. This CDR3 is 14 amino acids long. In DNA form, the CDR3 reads TGTGCCAGCAGCTTAGGGGGGCGCAGAAACACCATATATTTT. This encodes CASSLGGRRNTIYF. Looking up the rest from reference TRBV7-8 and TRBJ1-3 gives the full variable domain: GAGVSQSPRYKVAKRGQDVALRCDPISGHVSLFWYQQALGQGPEFLTYFQNEAQLDKSGLPSDRFFAERPEGSVSTLKIQRTQQEDSAVYLCASSLGGRRNTIYFGEGSWLTVV.

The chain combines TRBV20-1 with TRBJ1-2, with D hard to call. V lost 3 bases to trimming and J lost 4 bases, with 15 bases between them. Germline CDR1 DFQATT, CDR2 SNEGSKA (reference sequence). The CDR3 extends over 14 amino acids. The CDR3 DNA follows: TGCAGTGCTAGTTTTTTTGGTAGCCCCTATGGCTACACCTTC. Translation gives CSASFFGSPYGYTF.

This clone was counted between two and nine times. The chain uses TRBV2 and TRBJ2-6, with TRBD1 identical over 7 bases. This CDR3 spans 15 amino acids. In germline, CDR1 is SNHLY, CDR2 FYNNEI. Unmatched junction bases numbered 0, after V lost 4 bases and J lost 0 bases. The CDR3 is CASSGDSSGANVLTF. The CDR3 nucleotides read TGTGCCAGCAGTGGGGACAGCTCTGGGGCCAACGTCCTGACTTTC.

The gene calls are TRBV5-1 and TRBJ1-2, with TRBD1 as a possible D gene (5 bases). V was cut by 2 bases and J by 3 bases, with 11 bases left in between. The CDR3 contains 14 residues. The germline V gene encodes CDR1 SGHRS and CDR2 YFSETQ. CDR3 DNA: TGCGCCAGCAGCTTTTCTGGGGCGGACTATGGCTACACCTTC. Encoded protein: CASSFSGADYGYTF. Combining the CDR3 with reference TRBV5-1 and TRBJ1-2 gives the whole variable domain KAGVTQTPRYLIKTRGQQVTLSCSPISGHRSVSWYQQTPGQGLQFLFEYFSETQRNKGNFPGRFSGRQFSNSRSEMNVSTLELGDSALYLCASSFSGADYGYTFGSGTRLTVV.

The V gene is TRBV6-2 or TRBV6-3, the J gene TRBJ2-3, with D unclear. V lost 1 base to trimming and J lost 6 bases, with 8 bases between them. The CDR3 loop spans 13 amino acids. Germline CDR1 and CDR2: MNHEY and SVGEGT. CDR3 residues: CASSYFQADTQYF. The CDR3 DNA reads TGTGCCAGCAGTTACTTCCAGGCGGATACGCAGTATTTT.

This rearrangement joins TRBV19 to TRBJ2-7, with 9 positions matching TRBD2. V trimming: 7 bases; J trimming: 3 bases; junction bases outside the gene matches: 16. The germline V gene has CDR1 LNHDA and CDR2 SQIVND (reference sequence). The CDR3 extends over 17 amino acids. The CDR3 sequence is CASTIRGGLAGIYEQYF. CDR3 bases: TGTGCCAGTACCATCAGGGGGGGGCTAGCGGGGATCTACGAGCAGTACTTC.

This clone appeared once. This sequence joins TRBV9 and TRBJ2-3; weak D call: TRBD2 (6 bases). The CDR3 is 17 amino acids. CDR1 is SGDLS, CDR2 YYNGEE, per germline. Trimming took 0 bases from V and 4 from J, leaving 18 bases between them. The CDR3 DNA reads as TGTGCCAGCAGCGTAGACCTTACTAGCCGTGAAGCAGATACGCAGTATTTT. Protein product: CASSVDLTSREADTQYF.

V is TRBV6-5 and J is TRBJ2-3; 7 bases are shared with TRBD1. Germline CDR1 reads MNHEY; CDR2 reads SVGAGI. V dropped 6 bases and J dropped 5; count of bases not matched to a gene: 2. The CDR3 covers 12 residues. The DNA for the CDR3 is TGTGCCAGCAGCTACAGGGGAGATACGCAGTATTTT. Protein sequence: CASSYRGDTQYF.

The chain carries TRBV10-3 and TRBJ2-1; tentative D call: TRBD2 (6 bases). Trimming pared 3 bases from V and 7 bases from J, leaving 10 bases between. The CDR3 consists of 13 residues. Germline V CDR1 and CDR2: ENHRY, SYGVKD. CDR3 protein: CAISDSGENEQFF. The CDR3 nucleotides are TGTGCCATCAGTGATTCGGGGGAGAATGAGCAGTTCTTC.

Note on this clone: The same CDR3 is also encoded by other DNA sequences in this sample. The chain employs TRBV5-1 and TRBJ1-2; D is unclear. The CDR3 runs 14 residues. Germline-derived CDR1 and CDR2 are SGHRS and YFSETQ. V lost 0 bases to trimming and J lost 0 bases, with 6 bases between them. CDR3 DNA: TGCGCCAGCAGCTTGGGCCAGGCTAACTATGGCTACACCTTC. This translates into CASSLGQANYGYTF.

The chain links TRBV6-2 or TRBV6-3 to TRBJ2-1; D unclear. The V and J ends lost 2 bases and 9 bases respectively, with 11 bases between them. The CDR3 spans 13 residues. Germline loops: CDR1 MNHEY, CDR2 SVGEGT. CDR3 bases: TGTGCCAGCAGTTACGAGGCCTATCCTGAGCAGTTCTTC. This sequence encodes CASSYEAYPEQFF.

This CDR3 is CASSVGGVNSPLHF. The CDR3 DNA reads as TGTGCCAGCAGCGTAGGCGGGGTTAATTCACCCCTCCACTTT. The V and J genes are TRBV9 and TRBJ1-6; the D is unclear. Germline-derived CDR1 and CDR2 are SGDLS and YYNGEE. The CDR3 has 14 amino acids. V was cut by 0 bases and J by 6 bases, with 7 bases left in between.

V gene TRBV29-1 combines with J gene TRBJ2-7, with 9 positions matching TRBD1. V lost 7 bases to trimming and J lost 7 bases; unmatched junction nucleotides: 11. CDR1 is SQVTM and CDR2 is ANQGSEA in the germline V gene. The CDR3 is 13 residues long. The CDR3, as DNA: TGCAGCGCAGCTGGGACAGGGTGGAAAGAGCAGTACTTC. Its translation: CSAAGTGWKEQYF.

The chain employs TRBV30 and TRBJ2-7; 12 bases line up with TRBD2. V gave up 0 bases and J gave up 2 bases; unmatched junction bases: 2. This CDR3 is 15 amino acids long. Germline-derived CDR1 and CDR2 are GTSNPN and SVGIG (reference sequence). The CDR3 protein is CAWSVLAGGTYEQYF. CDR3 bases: TGTGCCTGGAGTGTACTAGCGGGGGGAACCTACGAGCAGTACTTC.

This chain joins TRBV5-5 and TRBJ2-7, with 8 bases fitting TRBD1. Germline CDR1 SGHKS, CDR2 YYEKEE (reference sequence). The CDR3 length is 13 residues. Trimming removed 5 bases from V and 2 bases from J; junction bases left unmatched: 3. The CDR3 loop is CASRDRVPYEQYF. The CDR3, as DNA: TGTGCCAGCAGGGACAGGGTTCCCTACGAGCAGTACTTC.

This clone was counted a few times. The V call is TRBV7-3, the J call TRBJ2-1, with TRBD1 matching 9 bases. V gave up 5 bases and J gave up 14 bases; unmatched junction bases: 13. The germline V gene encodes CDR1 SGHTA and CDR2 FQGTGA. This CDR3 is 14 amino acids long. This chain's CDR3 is CASSQSPGTGTEFF. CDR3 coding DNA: TGTGCCAGCAGCCAAAGTCCCGGGACAGGGACCGAGTTCTTC.

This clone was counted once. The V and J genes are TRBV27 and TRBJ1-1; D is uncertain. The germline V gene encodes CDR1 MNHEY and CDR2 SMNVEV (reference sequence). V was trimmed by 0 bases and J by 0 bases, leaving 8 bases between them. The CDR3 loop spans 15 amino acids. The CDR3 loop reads CASSLSAVMNTEAFF. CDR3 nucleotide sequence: TGTGCCAGCAGTTTATCGGCGGTTATGAACACTGAAGCTTTCTTT.

The CDR3 protein is CASSFRLAGGLKNTGELFF. The CDR3 DNA reads TGTGCCAGCAGCTTTCGTCTAGCGGGAGGGTTAAAAAACACCGGGGAGCTGTTTTTT. The V gene is TRBV7-9, the J gene TRBJ2-2, with TRBD2 matching 12 bases. The V gene end was trimmed by 3 bases and the J gene end by 2 bases; junction bases not matched to a gene: 10. Germline V gene data show CDR1 as SEHNR and CDR2 as FQNEAQ (reference sequence). CDR3 length equals 19 residues.

Written as DNA, the CDR3 is TGTGCCAGCAGCTCACAGGGGCTGTCTGGAAACACCATATATTTT. Translating gives CASSSQGLSGNTIYF. The chain is built from TRBV5-8 and TRBJ1-3, with 7 bases lining up with TRBD1. The CDR3 length is 15 residues. V dropped 3 bases and J dropped 1; count of bases not matched to a gene: 4. Germline V gives CDR1 SGHTS, CDR2 YDEGEE. Looking up the rest from reference TRBV5-8 and TRBJ1-3 gives the full variable domain: EAGVTQSPTHLIKTRGQQATLRCSPISGHTSVYWYQQALGLGLQFLLWYDEGEERNRGNFPPRFSGRQFPNYSSELNVNALELEDSALYLCASSSQGLSGNTIYFGEGSWLTVV.

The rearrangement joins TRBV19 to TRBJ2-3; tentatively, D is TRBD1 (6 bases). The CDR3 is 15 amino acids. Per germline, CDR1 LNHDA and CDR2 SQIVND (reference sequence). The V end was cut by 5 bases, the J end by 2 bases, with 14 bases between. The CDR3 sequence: CASSPGQPSTDTQYF. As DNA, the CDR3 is TGTGCCAGTAGTCCGGGACAACCCTCCACAGATACGCAGTATTTT.

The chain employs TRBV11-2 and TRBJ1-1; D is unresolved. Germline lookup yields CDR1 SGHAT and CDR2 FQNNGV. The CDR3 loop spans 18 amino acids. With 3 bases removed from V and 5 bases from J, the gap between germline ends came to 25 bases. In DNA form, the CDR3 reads TGTGCCAGCAGCTTCTTTCCCCCCGGCCTCCCCCCCGGGACTGAAGCTTTCTTT. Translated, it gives CASSFFPPGLPPGTEAFF.

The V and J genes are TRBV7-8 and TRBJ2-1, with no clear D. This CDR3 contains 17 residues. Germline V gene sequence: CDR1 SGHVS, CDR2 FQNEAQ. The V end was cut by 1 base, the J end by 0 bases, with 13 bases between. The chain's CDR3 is CASSLVQALSSYNEQFF. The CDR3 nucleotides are TGTGCCAGCAGCTTAGTTCAGGCCTTGAGCTCCTACAATGAGCAGTTCTTC.

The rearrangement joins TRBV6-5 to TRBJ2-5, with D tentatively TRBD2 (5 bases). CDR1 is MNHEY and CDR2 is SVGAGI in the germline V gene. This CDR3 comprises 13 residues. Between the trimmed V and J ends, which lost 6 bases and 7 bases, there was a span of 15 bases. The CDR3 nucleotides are TGTGCCAGCAGCCCCGAGGGTCGCGGGACCCAGTACTTC. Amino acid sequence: CASSPEGRGTQYF.

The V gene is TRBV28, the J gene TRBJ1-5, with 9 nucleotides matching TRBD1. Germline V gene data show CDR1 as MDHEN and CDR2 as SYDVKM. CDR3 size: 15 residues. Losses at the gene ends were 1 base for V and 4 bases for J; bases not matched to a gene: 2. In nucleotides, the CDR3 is TGTGCCAGCAGTTTATCGACAGGGGGGAATCAGCCCCAGCATTTT. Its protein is CASSLSTGGNQPQHF.

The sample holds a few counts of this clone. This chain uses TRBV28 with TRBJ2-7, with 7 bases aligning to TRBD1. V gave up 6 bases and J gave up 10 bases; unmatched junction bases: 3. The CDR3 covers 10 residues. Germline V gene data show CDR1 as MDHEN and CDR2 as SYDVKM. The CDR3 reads CASSDRAQYF. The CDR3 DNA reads TGTGCCAGCAGCGACAGGGCCCAGTACTTC.

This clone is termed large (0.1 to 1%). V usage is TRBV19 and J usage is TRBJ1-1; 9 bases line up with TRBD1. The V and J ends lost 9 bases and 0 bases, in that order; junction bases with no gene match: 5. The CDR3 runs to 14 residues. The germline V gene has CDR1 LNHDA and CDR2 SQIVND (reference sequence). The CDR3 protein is CASRDREMNTEAFF. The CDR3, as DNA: TGTGCCAGCCGGGACAGGGAGATGAACACTGAAGCTTTCTTT.